This T cell receptor (beta chain) came from a study of blood T cells in healthy people across ages. Isolation recovered at least 7 million PBMCs from every sample. For the second PCR, which ran for about 7 to 12 cycles, a sample-barcoded 5' primer and a J-beta primer mix were used. Via MiXCR, TCRdb re-called the 5' RACE reads, giving one row per CDR3 protein. The repertoire includes more than 600,000 distinct CDR3 sequences, approximately 25% of them detected once, and more than 8.5% sits in the top ten. From germline, CDR1 is MNHNY and CDR2 SVGAGI (reference sequence). This CDR3 is built from 16 residues. The V gene end was trimmed by 5 bases and the J gene end by 0 bases; junction bases not matched to a gene: 3. The same data also went into a second study, on T cells of mothers and their children. That work adds: Related and unrelated pairs show TCR recombination output that thymic selection shapes similarly.

This receptor was taken from a boy aged 5 to 17 in good health. The specimen sequenced was blood. V and J are TRBV6-6 and TRBJ2-7; 14 bases line up with TRBD2. CDR3 protein: CASSPGLAGASYEQYF. In DNA form, the CDR3 reads TGTGCCAGCAGTCCGGGACTAGCGGGGGCCTCCTACGAGCAGTACTTC.